Presented here are 5 T cell receptor beta chains from one specimen sequenced in a study of cytomegalovirus exposure and HLA in healthy donors. The PCR contained 60 Vbeta and 13 Jbeta primers. This table comes from immunoSEQ multiplex PCR, and its TCRdb copy is limited to in-frame clones, with some not included. Of 95,000 to 130,000 clones in the sample, about 80% were seen once. Specimen: PBMCs. These receptors originate from a man younger than 45 in good health and CMV-seropositive.

CDR3 loop: CASRETSGTPDTQYF. DNA for the CDR3: TGTGCCAGCAGGGAGACTAGCGGGACCCCAGATACGCAGTATTTT. The chain links TRBV28 to TRBJ2-3; 11 nucleotides match TRBD2. CDR3 length: 15 residues. Germline CDR1 is MDHEN and CDR2 is SYDVKM. With V trimmed by 6 bases and J by 4 bases, 6 bases remained unmatched.

V usage is TRBV7-3 and J usage is TRBJ1-1, with D perhaps TRBD1 (5 bases). This CDR3 spans 15 amino acids. Trimming took 4 bases from V and 4 from J, leaving 16 bases between them. Germline V gene data show CDR1 as SGHTA and CDR2 as FQGTGA. In DNA, the CDR3 is TGTGCCAGCAGCTCATATGGCCCGGGGGGCACTGAAGCTTTCTTT. Translation: CASSSYGPGGTEAFF. Variable domain in full (rest from reference TRBV7-3 and TRBJ1-1): GAGVSQTPSNKVTEKGKYVELRCDPISGHTALYWYRQSLGQGPEFLIYFQGTGAADDSGLPNDRFFAVRPEGSVSTLKIQRTERGDSAVYLCASSSYGPGGTEAFFGQGTRLTVV.

The chain is built from TRBV11-2 and TRBJ2-7, with D perhaps TRBD2 (5 bases). The CDR3 has 15 residues. V was shortened by 3 bases and J by 0 bases, with 12 bases between the two germline ends. The germline CDR1 and CDR2 sequences are SGHAT and FQNNGV. The CDR3 sequence: CASSLSGDASYEQYF. For the CDR3, the DNA is TGTGCCAGCAGCTTGAGCGGAGATGCCTCCTACGAGCAGTACTTC.

The chain employs TRBV4-2 and TRBJ1-5; unclear D gene. In germline, CDR1 is LGHNA, CDR2 YNFKEQ. The germline V and J ends were trimmed by 2 bases and 6 bases, with 8 bases remaining between them. This CDR3 is 13 amino acids long. CDR3 in DNA: TGTGCCAGCAGCCAACGGACTTTTCAGCCCCAGCATTTT. Its protein product is CASSQRTFQPQHF.

For this clone: Other DNA sequences in this specimen translate into the identical CDR3. This chain uses TRBV7-2 with TRBJ2-3; 8 bases line up with TRBD1. J was trimmed by 1 base and V by 3 bases; bases with no gene match: 0. Germline V gene lookup returns CDR1 SGHTA and CDR2 FQGNSA. The CDR3 is 14 residues long. This CDR3 is CASSLDRGTDTQYF. The DNA for the CDR3 is TGTGCCAGCAGCTTGGACAGGGGCACAGATACGCAGTATTTT.